These 17 T cell receptor beta chains came from one sample sequenced in a study of beta chain features in type 1 diabetes. These receptors' antigens are unknown. General observations from the study: Among patients with Type 1 diabetes, TCRB CDR3s were moderately but significantly shorter in every one of the four CD4+ subsets.

Every bit of the isolated RNA underwent reverse transcription, so sequencing read expressed TCRB transcripts. Assay used: immunoSEQ multiplex PCR; TCRdb lists only in-frame clones, some missing. The data contain tens of thousands of clones, about 66% of them seen just once; the ten biggest clones take up more than 2%. The sequencing sample was made of Tregs from blood. These TCRs come from a woman aged 18-30 years with type 1 diabetes.

The V gene is TRBV30, the J gene TRBJ1-4; the match to TRBD1 covers 9 bases. There are 13 residues in the CDR3. Trimming cost V 6 bases and J 8 bases; bases outside gene matches: 7. Germline V gene data show CDR1 as GTSNPN and CDR2 as SVGIG (reference sequence). The CDR3 region has the DNA TGTGCCTGCAACAGGGGGCTGGGGGAAAAACTGTTTTTT. This gives the protein CACNRGLGEKLFF.

V usage is TRBV5-6 and J usage is TRBJ2-5, with D possibly TRBD1 on 5 matching bases. The germline gives CDR1 SGHDT, CDR2 YYEEEE. Trimming pared 2 bases from V and 5 bases from J, leaving 13 bases between. The CDR3 consists of 14 residues. CDR3: CASSFMDTRETQYF. Here the CDR3 DNA reads TGTGCCAGCAGCTTTATGGACACCAGGGAGACCCAGTACTTC. Together with reference TRBV5-6 and TRBJ2-5, the CDR3 gives the full variable domain: DAGVTQSPTHLIKTRGQQVTLRCSPKSGHDTVSWYQQALGQGPQFIFQYYEEEERQRGNFPDRFSGHQFPNYSSELNVNALLLGDSALYLCASSFMDTRETQYFGPGTRLLVL.

V gene TRBV5-1 combines with J gene TRBJ1-2; 7 bases are shared with TRBD1. V was clipped by 4 bases and J by 6 bases; unmatched bases: 6. Germline V gene data show CDR1 as SGHRS and CDR2 as YFSETQ. The CDR3 loop spans 13 amino acids. The CDR3 DNA follows: TGCGCCAGCAGCGCCGGACAGGCCGATGGCTACACCTTC. It specifies CASSAGQADGYTF. The full variable domain, completed using reference TRBV5-1 and TRBJ1-2, is KAGVTQTPRYLIKTRGQQVTLSCSPISGHRSVSWYQQTPGQGLQFLFEYFSETQRNKGNFPGRFSGRQFSNSRSEMNVSTLELGDSALYLCASSAGQADGYTFGSGTRLTVV.

The J gene is TRBJ2-7, the V gene TRBV6-6, with 8 bases identical to TRBD2. CDR3 length: 14 amino acids. J gave up 7 bases and V 4 bases, and 9 bases lay outside the gene matches. Germline V gene data show CDR1 as MNHNY and CDR2 as SVGAGI (reference sequence). CDR3 region: CASSFRTSGTEQYF. The CDR3 DNA is TGTGCCAGCAGTTTTCGTACTAGCGGAACTGAGCAGTACTTC.

V gene TRBV10-3 combines with J gene TRBJ1-1; perhaps TRBD1 as D (6 bases). This CDR3 comprises 14 residues. CDR1 is ENHRY, CDR2 SYGVKD, per germline. V was trimmed by 6 bases and J by 0 bases, leaving 11 bases between them. CDR3 in amino acids: CAIRIDRMNTEAFF. In nucleotides, the CDR3 is TGTGCCATCAGAATCGACAGGATGAACACTGAAGCTTTCTTT.

The CDR3 sequence: CAWKSRQGSIQYF. The DNA for the CDR3 is TGTGCCTGGAAAAGCCGACAGGGGAGCATTCAGTACTTC. The chain employs TRBV30 and TRBJ2-4; TRBD1 matches 8 bases. The J segment lost 9 bases and the V segment lost 4 bases, leaving 8 bases of the junction unmatched. CDR1 is GTSNPN, CDR2 SVGIG, per germline (reference sequence). The length of the CDR3 is 13 residues.

The rearrangement uses TRBV5-1 and TRBJ1-2; D not resolved. CDR3 length equals 13 residues. The V end lost 1 base, the J end lost 4 bases, and 8 bases lay between the germline ends. The germline V gene has CDR1 SGHRS and CDR2 YFSETQ. The chain's CDR3 is CASSLRELYGYTF. In DNA, the CDR3 is TGCGCCAGCAGCTTGCGGGAACTCTATGGCTACACCTTC.

The V gene is TRBV7-9, the J gene TRBJ2-7; D is perhaps TRBD1 (5 bases). V lost 1 base and J lost 5, with 15 bases in between. Germline CDR1 and CDR2: SEHNR and FQNEAQ (reference sequence). This CDR3 has 15 residues. The CDR3 is CASSLEAGWNNEQYF. The CDR3 bases are TGTGCCAGCAGCTTAGAGGCAGGGTGGAATAACGAGCAGTACTTC.

This clone showed up just once. The sample contains more than one DNA sequence encoding this CDR3. The V gene is TRBV9, the J gene TRBJ2-3; TRBD1 is a possible D gene (5 bases). V shed 0 bases and J shed 3 bases, with 5 bases lying between them. Germline V gene lookup returns CDR1 SGDLS and CDR2 YYNGEE. This CDR3 is 13 amino acids long. The CDR3 sequence is CASSVDRTDTQYF. Written as DNA, the CDR3 is TGTGCCAGCAGCGTAGACAGGACAGATACGCAGTATTTT.

The chain has TRBV18 and TRBJ1-2, with 7 bases aligning to TRBD1. The CDR3 length is 16 residues. V shed 0 bases and J 0 bases; nucleotides not matched to a gene: 4. Germline V gene data show CDR1 as KGHSH and CDR2 as LQKENI. CDR3 nucleotides: TGTGCCAGCTCACCACCGCAGGGGGGATCTAACTATGGCTACACCTTC. This codes for CASSPPQGGSNYGYTF.

The chain employs TRBV7-2 and TRBJ1-2; 7 bases fit TRBD1. V dropped 4 bases and J dropped 2; count of bases not matched to a gene: 1. Germline CDR1 SGHTA, CDR2 FQGNSA. The CDR3 is 13 residues long. This chain's CDR3 is CASSWDRNYGYTF. The CDR3, as DNA: TGTGCCAGCAGCTGGGACAGAAACTATGGCTACACCTTC.

The J gene is TRBJ2-3, the V gene TRBV27, with 7 bases lining up with TRBD1. CDR3 length: 16 residues. The ends lost 5 bases at V and 2 bases at J; junction bases unmatched: 10. Germline V gene lookup returns CDR1 MNHEY and CDR2 SMNVEV (reference sequence). CDR3 region: CASSLRQGVLTDTQYF. CDR3 sequence (DNA): TGTGCCAGCAGTCTTCGACAGGGTGTTCTCACAGATACGCAGTATTTT.

This clone was counted between two and nine times. The CDR3 reads CASSLVQNTEAFF. CDR3 bases: TGTGCCAGCAGTTTAGTTCAGAACACTGAAGCTTTCTTT. The gene calls are TRBV28 and TRBJ1-1; no definite D call. V was clipped by 2 bases and J by 1 base, with 5 bases between them. Per the germline V gene, CDR1 is MDHEN and CDR2 is SYDVKM. The CDR3 spans 13 residues.

This clone was observed a single time. The V and J genes are TRBV7-8 and TRBJ2-1, with 12 positions matching TRBD2. Germline V lookup: CDR1 SGHVS, CDR2 FQNEAQ. This CDR3 region has 14 residues. The V segment lost 2 bases and the J segment 7 bases; nucleotides outside the gene matches: 0. CDR3 DNA sequence: TGTGCCAGCAGCTTAACTAGCGGGGGGAATGAGCAGTTCTTC. As protein: CASSLTSGGNEQFF.

The V call is TRBV7-9, the J call TRBJ2-3; D ambiguous. The germline V and J ends were trimmed by 4 bases and 1 base, with 6 bases remaining between them. Looked up from germline, CDR1 is SEHNR and CDR2 is FQNEAQ (reference sequence). The CDR3 is 13 amino acids. CDR3 DNA sequence: TGTGCCAGCAGCTCCTCAGGCACAGATACGCAGTATTTT. This codes for CASSSSGTDTQYF. The entire variable domain, with the rest obtained from reference TRBV7-9 and TRBJ2-3, is as follows: DTGVSQNPRHKITKRGQNVTFRCDPISEHNRLYWYRQTLGQGPEFLTYFQNEAQLEKSRLLSDRFSAERPKGSFSTLEIQRTEQGDSAMYLCASSSSGTDTQYFGPGTRLTVL.

This clone occurred once. The chain recombines TRBV29-1 with TRBJ2-5; 7 bases line up with TRBD2. The junction had 9 bases not matched to a gene; V was cut back by 5 bases and J by 3 bases. Germline lookup yields CDR1 SQVTM and CDR2 ANQGSEA. The CDR3 sequence is 14 residues long. The DNA of the CDR3 is TGCAGCGTTCACCCCTGGGGGGGTAAAGAGACCCAGTACTTC. It specifies CSVHPWGGKETQYF.

The chain joins TRBV28 to TRBJ2-7; tentatively, D is TRBD2 (5 bases). The CDR3 has 14 residues. V lost 0 bases to trimming and J lost 3 bases, with 9 bases between them. Germline loops: CDR1 MDHEN, CDR2 SYDVKM. For the CDR3, the DNA is TGTGCCAGCAGTTTATGGACTAACAACTACGAGCAGTACTTC. It codes for CASSLWTNNYEQYF.